This T cell receptor beta chain was documented in a study of cytomegalovirus exposure and HLA in healthy donors. Study-level background: The early release's HLA-typed donors yielded 80 million to 95 million unique TCRs.

Both 60 Vbeta primers and 13 Jbeta primers went into the PCR. Assay: immunoSEQ multiplex PCR; the TCRdb copy retains only in-frame clones and omits some. Here the sample table reports around 110,000 clones. Trimming stripped 8 bases from V and 1 base from J, with 17 bases between. This CDR3 is 16 amino acids long. CDR1 SNHLY and CDR2 FYNNEI come from the germline V gene. The sequenced material came from PBMCs. The TCR was taken from a man aged 35-49 years in good health and CMV-seropositive. The genes are TRBV2 and TRBJ2-2; tentatively, D is TRBD1 (6 bases). The CDR3: CASLRTGTRNTGELFF. In nucleotides, the CDR3 is TGTGCCAGCCTACGAACCGGGACAAGGAACACCGGGGAGCTGTTTTTT. Supplemented by reference TRBV2 and TRBJ2-2, the full variable domain reads EPEVTQTPSHQVTQMGQEVILRCVPISNHLYFYWYRQILGQKVEFLVSFYNNEISEKSEIFDDQFSVERPDGSNFTLKIRSTKLEDSAMYFCASLRTGTRNTGELFFGEGSRLTVL.